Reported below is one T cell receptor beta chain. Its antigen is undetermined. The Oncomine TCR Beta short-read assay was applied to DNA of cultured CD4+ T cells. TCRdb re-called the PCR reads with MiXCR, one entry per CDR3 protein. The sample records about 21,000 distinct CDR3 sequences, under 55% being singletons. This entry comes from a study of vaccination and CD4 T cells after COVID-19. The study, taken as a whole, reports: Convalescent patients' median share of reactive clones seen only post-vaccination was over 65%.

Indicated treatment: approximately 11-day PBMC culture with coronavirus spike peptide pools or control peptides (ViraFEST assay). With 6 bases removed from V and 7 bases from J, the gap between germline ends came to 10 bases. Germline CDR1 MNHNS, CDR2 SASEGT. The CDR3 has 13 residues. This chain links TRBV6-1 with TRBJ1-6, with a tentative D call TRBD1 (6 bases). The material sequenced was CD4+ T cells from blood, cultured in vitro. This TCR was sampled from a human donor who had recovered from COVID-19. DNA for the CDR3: TGTGCCAGCAGACAGGGAAGAAATTCACCCCTCCACTTT. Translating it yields CASRQGRNSPLHF.